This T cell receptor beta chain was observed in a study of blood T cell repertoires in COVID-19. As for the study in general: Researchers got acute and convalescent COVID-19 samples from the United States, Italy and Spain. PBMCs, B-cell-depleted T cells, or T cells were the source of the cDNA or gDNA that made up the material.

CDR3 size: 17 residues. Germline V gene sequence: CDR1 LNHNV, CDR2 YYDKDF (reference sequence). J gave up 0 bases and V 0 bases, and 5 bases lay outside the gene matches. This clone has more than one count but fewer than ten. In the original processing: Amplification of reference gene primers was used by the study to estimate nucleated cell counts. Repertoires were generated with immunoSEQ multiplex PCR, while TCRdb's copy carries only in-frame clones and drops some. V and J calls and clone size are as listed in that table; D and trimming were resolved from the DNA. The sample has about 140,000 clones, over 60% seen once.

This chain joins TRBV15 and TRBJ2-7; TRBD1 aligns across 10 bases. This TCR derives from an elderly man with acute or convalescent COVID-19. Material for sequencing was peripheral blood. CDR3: CATSRDLGDRGSYEQYF. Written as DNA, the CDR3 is TGTGCCACCAGCAGAGATCTCGGGGACAGGGGCTCCTACGAGCAGTACTTC. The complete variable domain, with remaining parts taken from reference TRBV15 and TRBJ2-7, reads DAMVIQNPRYQVTQFGKPVTLSCSQTLNHNVMYWYQQKSSQAPKLLFHYYDKDFNNEADTPDNFQSRRPNTSFCFLDIRSPGLGDTAMYLCATSRDLGDRGSYEQYFGPGTRLTVT.